This entry features one T cell receptor beta chain sequence. CDR3 length equals 16 residues. Germline values: CDR1 ENHRY, CDR2 SYGVKD. V lost 8 bases, J lost 1 base, and 8 bases stayed unmatched. The data belong to a study of blood T cell repertoires in COVID-19. Sequencing was performed with immunoSEQ multiplex PCR; in TCRdb, only in-frame clones are kept and a portion is missing. The table lists fewer than 500,000 clones, around 89% of them singletons, with 4.3% in the top ten. The rearrangement joins TRBV10-3 to TRBJ2-5; 12 nucleotides agree with TRBD2. This TCR derives from a young woman with acute or convalescent COVID-19. Sequencing was carried out using peripheral blood. CDR3 loop: CAIALAGGLRQETQYF. The CDR3 coding sequence is TGTGCCATCGCTCTAGCGGGGGGGCTACGCCAAGAGACCCAGTACTTC.